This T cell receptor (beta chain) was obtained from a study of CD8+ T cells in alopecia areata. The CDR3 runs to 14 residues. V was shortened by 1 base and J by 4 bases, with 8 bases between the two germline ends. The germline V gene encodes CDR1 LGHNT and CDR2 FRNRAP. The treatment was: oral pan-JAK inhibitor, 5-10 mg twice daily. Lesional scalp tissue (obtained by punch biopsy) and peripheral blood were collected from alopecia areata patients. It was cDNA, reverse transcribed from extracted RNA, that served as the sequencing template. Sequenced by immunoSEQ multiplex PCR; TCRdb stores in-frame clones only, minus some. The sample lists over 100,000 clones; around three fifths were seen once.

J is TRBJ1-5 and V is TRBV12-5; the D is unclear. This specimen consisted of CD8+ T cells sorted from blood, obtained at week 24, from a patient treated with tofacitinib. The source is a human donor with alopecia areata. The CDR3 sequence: CASGLAILNQPQHF. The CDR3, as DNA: TGTGCTAGTGGTTTGGCGATTCTTAATCAGCCCCAGCATTTT. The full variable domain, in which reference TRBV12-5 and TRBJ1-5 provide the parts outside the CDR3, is DARVTQTPRHKVTEMGQEVTMRCQPILGHNTVFWYRQTMMQGLELLAYFRNRAPLDDSGMPKDRFSAEMPDATLATLKIQPSEPRDSAVYFCASGLAILNQPQHFGDGTRLSIL.